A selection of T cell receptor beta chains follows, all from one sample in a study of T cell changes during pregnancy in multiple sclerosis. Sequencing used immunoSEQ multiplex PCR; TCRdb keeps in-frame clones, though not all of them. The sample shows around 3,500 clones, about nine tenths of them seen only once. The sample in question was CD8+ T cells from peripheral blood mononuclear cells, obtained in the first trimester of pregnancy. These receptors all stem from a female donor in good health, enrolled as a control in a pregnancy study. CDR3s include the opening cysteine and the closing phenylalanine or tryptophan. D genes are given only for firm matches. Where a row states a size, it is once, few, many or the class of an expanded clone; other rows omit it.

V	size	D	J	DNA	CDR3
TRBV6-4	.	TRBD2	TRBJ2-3	TGTGCCAGCAGTGACCCAGCGGGGGGTTCTGGCACAGATACGCAGTATTTT	CASSDPAGGSGTDTQYF
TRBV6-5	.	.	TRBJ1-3	TGTGCCAGCAGCAAGACAGGCTCTGGAAACACCATATATTTT	CASSKTGSGNTIYF
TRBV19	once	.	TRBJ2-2	TGTGCCAGTAGCCCCCCGGGGGTAGCAACCGGGGAGCTGTTTTTT	CASSPPGVATGELFF
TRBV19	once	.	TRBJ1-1	TGTGCCAGTACAGGTACCACTGAAGCTTTCTTT	CASTGTTEAFF
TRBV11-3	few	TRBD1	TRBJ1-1	TGTGCCAGCAGCACCGGGACAGGTTTGAACACTGAAGCTTTCTTT	CASSTGTGLNTEAFF
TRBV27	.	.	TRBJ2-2	TGTGCCAGCAGTTTATCCGCCCGGGTGGTGTTTTCCGGGGAGCTGTTTTTT	CASSLSARVVFSGELFF
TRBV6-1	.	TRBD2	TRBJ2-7	TGTGCCAGCAGGGAGATCCTAGCGGGAGCCTACGAGCAGTACTTC	CASREILAGAYEQYF
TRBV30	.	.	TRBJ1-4	TGTGCCTGGACTTCAGGGTGGTATGAAAAACTGTTTTTT	CAWTSGWYEKLFF
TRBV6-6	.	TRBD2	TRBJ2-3	TGTGCCAGCACCACAGCGGGGAGCACAGATACGCAGTATTTT	CASTTAGSTDTQYF
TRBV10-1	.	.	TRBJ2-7	TGCGCCTCCCAAGGCCGGGACATCTCCTACGAGCAGTACTTC	CASQGRDISYEQYF
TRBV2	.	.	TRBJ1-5	TGTGCCAGCAGTGAAGCTGCTCAGTTGAATCAGCCCCAGCATTTT	CASSEAAQLNQPQHF
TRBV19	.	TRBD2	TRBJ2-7	TGTGCCAGTAGTCGGGAGGGCGACGAGCAGTACTTC	CASSREGDEQYF
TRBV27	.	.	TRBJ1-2	TGTGCCAGCAGTTTCGGGGGGGGGTTCTATGGCTACACCTTC	CASSFGGGFYGYTF
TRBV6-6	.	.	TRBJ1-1	TGTGCCAGCAGTCACCAGGGGACTGAAGCTTTCTTT	CASSHQGTEAFF
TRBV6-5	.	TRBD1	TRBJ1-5	TGTGCCAGCCGACAGGGTAATCAGCCCCAGCATTTT	CASRQGNQPQHF
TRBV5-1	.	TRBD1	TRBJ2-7	TGCGCCAGCAGGAAGGGGGCCTCCTCCTACGAGCAGTACTTC	CASRKGASSYEQYF
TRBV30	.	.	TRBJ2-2	TGTGCCTGGAGTGTACCCGAGACAACCACCGGGGAGCTGTTTTTT	CAWSVPETTTGELFF
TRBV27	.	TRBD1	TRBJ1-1	TGTGCCAGCGGAAAGGGGACAGGGGGGGCTCGGACTGAAGCTTTCTTT	CASGKGTGGARTEAFF
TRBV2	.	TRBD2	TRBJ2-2	TGTGCCAGCCTGGGGGGGACCGGGGAGCTGTTTTTT	CASLGGTGELFF
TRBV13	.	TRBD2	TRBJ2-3	TGTGCCAGCAGCGCGGGGGAGGAGGGAGATACGCAGTATTTT	CASSAGEEGDTQYF
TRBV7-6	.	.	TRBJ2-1	TGTGCCAGCAGTAGACTAACCTCTAGCAGCTGGGTCGATGAGCAGTTCTTC	CASSRLTSSSWVDEQFF
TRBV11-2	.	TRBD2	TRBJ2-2	TGTGCCAGCAGCGCCCGACTAGCGGGAGATAACGGGGAGCTGTTTTTT	CASSARLAGDNGELFF
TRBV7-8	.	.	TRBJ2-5	TGTGCCAGCAGGGGGTCCGGGACACAAGAGACCCAGTACTTC	CASRGSGTQETQYF
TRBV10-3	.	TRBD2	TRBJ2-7	TGTGCCATCAGTGATAGGCTAGCGGGGGGGAGATCCTACGAGCAGTACTTC	CAISDRLAGGRSYEQYF
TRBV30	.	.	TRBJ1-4	TGTGCCTGGGGACTTGGACCGCCCGCGGAAAAACTGTTTTTT	CAWGLGPPAEKLFF
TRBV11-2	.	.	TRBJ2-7	TGTGCCAGCAGCCCTAGCTCCGAGCAGTACTTC	CASSPSSEQYF
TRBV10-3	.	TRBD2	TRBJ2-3	TGTGCCATCAGTGAGTCGATGGCAGCGGGGCTACACGATACGCAGTATTTT	CAISESMAAGLHDTQYF
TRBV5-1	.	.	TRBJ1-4	TGCGCCAGCAGCTTGACAGGCAGTAATGAAAAACTGTTTTTT	CASSLTGSNEKLFF
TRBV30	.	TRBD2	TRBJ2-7	TGTGCCTGGAGTTTCAGGGTCGGGAGGGAGCAGTACTTC	CAWSFRVGREQYF
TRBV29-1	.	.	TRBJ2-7	TGCAGCGCCGGTAGTGGGAAGGCCAGGAGGTACGAGCAGTACTTC	CSAGSGKARRYEQYF
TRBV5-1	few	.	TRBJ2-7	TGCGCCAGCAGGGGGAGCTCCTACGAGCAGTACTTC	CASRGSSYEQYF
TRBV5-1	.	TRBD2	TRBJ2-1	TGCGCCAGCAGCTTGAGCTTGAGCCTAGCGGGAGGGTACAATGAGCAGTTCTTC	CASSLSLSLAGGYNEQFF
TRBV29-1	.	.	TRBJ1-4	TGCAGCGTTATTGACACCAAGGCAACTAATGAAAAACTGTTTTTT	CSVIDTKATNEKLFF
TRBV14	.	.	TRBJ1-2	TGTGCCAGCAGCCAAGGGACCGGGGGAGACTATGGCTACACCTTC	CASSQGTGGDYGYTF
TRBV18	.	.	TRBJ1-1	TGTGCCAGCTCACCACTCATACAGCAGAACACTGAAGCTTTCTTT	CASSPLIQQNTEAFF
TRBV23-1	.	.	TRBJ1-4	TGCGCCAGCAGTTGTGTTGAGCGGGTCGTAGGGGAAAAACTGTTTTTT	CASSCVERVVGEKLFF
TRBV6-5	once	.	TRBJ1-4	TGTGCCAGCAGTTACTCTGTGGCGGGAGACGGGGAAAAACTGTTTTTT	CASSYSVAGDGEKLFF
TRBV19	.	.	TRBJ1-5	TGTGCAACCAGGGATAGCAATCAGCCCCAGCATTTT	CATRDSNQPQHF
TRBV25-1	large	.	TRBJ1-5	TGTGCCAGCAACAGTGGCAATCAGCCCCAGCATTTT	CASNSGNQPQHF